Detailed here is one T cell receptor beta chain. Its specificity is unknown. CDR1 LGHNA and CDR2 YNFKEQ come from the germline V gene. The CDR3 runs to 14 residues. Between the trimmed V and J ends, which lost 0 bases and 3 bases, there was a span of 6 bases. The record originates from a study of identifying expanded T cells in peripheral blood. Repertoires were generated with immunoSEQ multiplex PCR, while TCRdb's copy carries only in-frame clones and drops some. The table has around 85,000 clones, around 89% seen once. General study results and limits: Clone count variance between roughly two-week samples rose with total template count.

Sequenced sample: blood. This sequence originates from a person between 18 and 70 years old in good health. This chain joins TRBV4-2 and TRBJ2-1, with D tentatively TRBD2 (5 bases). The CDR3 region has the DNA TGTGCCAGCAGCCAAGAGGGAGACTACAATGAGCAGTTCTTC. Translated, it gives CASSQEGDYNEQFF.